Below are 6 T cell receptor beta chains sequenced from a single sample in a study of tumor-infiltrating lymphocytes in primary liver carcinoma. TCR beta cDNA was prepared out of around 460 ng total RNA by means of a constant-region primer. Three nested multiplex PCR rounds of slightly modified ARM-PCR generated TCR beta libraries. TRBV1-TRBV30 forward primers paired with a C-beta reverse primer were used in the first two PCR rounds, which ran roughly 10 cycles each. From the multiplex PCR reads, TCRdb called clonotypes with MiXCR, one entry per CDR3 protein. The sample includes approximately 300,000 distinct CDR3 sequences, 55% to 65% of them seen just once. Germline DNA was also extracted, and blood RNA was taken from unsorted whole blood. Sequenced: peripheral blood. The origin of the receptors is a man aged 40-55 years with primary liver carcinoma and hepatitis B virus infection.

A word on this clonotype: One junction end disagrees with the germline gene, perhaps due to a read error. The chain combines TRBV29-1 with TRBJ2-3; 8 nucleotides line up with TRBD1. CDR1 is SQVTM and CDR2 is ANQGSEA in the germline V gene. The CDR3 totals 17 residues. The CDR3: CSVEASATGDGPDTQYF. CDR3 nucleotide sequence: TGCAGCGTTGAAGCTTCCGCGACAGGGGACGGTCCAGATACTCAGTATTTT.

This clonotype was picked up a small number of times. A much bigger clone sits one base away, suggesting this may be a read error. This chain connects TRBV6-6 to TRBJ2-7, with TRBD2 matching over 10 bases. Germline V CDR1 and CDR2: MNHNY, SVGAGI (reference sequence). The CDR3 runs 13 residues. V trimming: 7 bases; J trimming: 2 bases; junction bases outside the gene matches: 2. The CDR3 sequence: CASKREGPYEQYF. As DNA, the CDR3 is TGTGCCAGCAAGCGGGAGGGCCCCTACGAGCAGTACTTC.

Ten or more counts support this clonotype. The chain is built from TRBV4-3 and TRBJ2-5; D is undetermined. CDR3 size: 16 residues. V was shortened by 0 bases and J by 4 bases, with 15 bases between the two germline ends. Germline V CDR1 and CDR2: LGHNA, YSLEER. CDR3 in amino acids: CASSQDLGRSRETQYF. DNA for the CDR3: TGCGCCAGCAGCCAAGATCTAGGCCGGTCTCGAGAGACCCAGTACTTC.

This clonotype was detected only once. One junction end disagrees with the germline gene, perhaps due to a read error. This chain links TRBV6-2 or TRBV6-3 with TRBJ2-1; the D is unclear. CDR1 is MNHEY, CDR2 SVGEGT, per germline. The CDR3 is 11 residues long. CDR3 nucleotides: TGTGCCAGCAGCTACCACAATGGGCAGCTCTTC. The encoded protein is CASSYHNGQLF.

Note on this clonotype: The junction and the germline gene differ at one end; a read error may be behind it. The chain uses TRBV6-5 and TRBJ1-1; D is uncertain. Germline V gene lookup returns CDR1 MNHEY and CDR2 SVGAGI. There are 15 residues in the CDR3. CDR3 sequence: CVSSYSGPLNTEAFF. The CDR3 bases are TGCGTCAGCAGTTACTCGGGCCCCTTGAACACTGAAGCTTTCTTT.

In the case of this clonotype: A read error may be the cause here, since a much bigger clone is one base away. The V call is TRBV29-1, the J call TRBJ2-7, with a weak D call TRBD1 (6 bases). The V gene lost 7 bases and the J gene lost 7 bases, with 17 bases spanning the gap. The germline V gene has CDR1 SQVTM and CDR2 ANQGSEA. The length of the CDR3 is 12 residues. The CDR3 nucleotides read TGCAGCGCCTCAAGGGCAGGGGAGGAGCAGTACTTC. Amino acid sequence: CSASRAGEEQYF.